The 27 T cell receptor beta chains below come from one sample, sequenced in a study of neurological immune-mediated disorders. Using its own MiXCR run on the 5' RACE reads, TCRdb lists one record per CDR3 protein. The sample lists about 31,000 distinct CDR3 sequences, around 4% occurring once. Sequenced material: CD4+ T cells from blood. These receptors all stem from a woman aged 40 to 55 in good health.

Many counts were recorded for this clonotype. J is TRBJ2-3 and V is TRBV7-2; a weak D match, TRBD2 (6 bases). The V end was cut by 7 bases, the J end by 5 bases, with 16 bases between. Germline V gene sequence: CDR1 SGHTA, CDR2 FQGNSA. The CDR3 loop spans 14 amino acids. The CDR3 is CASTPPPAGDTQYF. CDR3 coding DNA: TGTGCCAGCACCCCCCCCCCAGCGGGAGATACGCAGTATTTT. The full variable domain, rest sourced from reference TRBV7-2 and TRBJ2-3, is GAGVSQSPSNKVTEKGKDVELRCDPISGHTALYWYRQSLGQGLEFLIYFQGNSAPDKSGLPSDRFSAERTGGSVSTLTIQRTQQEDSAVYLCASTPPPAGDTQYFGPGTRLTVL.

This clonotype was recorded at least ten times. The chain carries TRBV2 and TRBJ1-1; 7 bases are shared with TRBD1. V lost 4 bases, J lost 1 base, and 0 bases stayed unmatched. Germline V gene lookup returns CDR1 SNHLY and CDR2 FYNNEI. This CDR3 spans 13 amino acids. The CDR3: CASSGDRNTEAFF. CDR3 bases: TGTGCCAGCAGTGGGGACAGGAACACTGAAGCTTTCTTT.

At least ten counts were recorded for this clonotype. The J gene is TRBJ1-1, the V gene TRBV11-1; D is uncertain. The CDR3 has 14 residues. Trimming took 0 bases from V and 1 from J, leaving 6 bases between them. Germline CDR1 and CDR2: SGHAT and FQDESV (reference sequence). CDR3 coding DNA: TGTGCCAGCAGCTTAGCAGGACGGAACACTGAAGCTTTCTTT. Its protein is CASSLAGRNTEAFF.

In this sample, this clonotype turned up many times. V gene TRBV20-1 combines with J gene TRBJ1-6, with TRBD1 matching over 12 bases. CDR1 DFQATT and CDR2 SNEGSKA come from the germline V gene (reference sequence). The V gene end was trimmed by 3 bases and the J gene end by 10 bases; junction bases not matched to a gene: 13. The CDR3 extends over 17 amino acids. CDR3 loop: CSARDTGTGGFKSPLHF. As DNA, the CDR3 is TGCAGTGCTAGGGATACCGGGACAGGGGGCTTTAAATCACCCCTCCACTTT.

Many counts were recorded for this clonotype. The rearrangement links TRBV29-1 to TRBJ2-5; D is possibly TRBD2 (6 bases). Germline lookup yields CDR1 SQVTM and CDR2 ANQGSEA. Trimming cost V 3 bases and J 4 bases, with 15 bases left between them. This CDR3 contains 14 residues. The CDR3 reads CSVDGSSQGETQYF. Here the CDR3 DNA reads TGCAGCGTTGACGGGAGCTCCCAGGGAGAGACCCAGTACTTC.

This clonotype came up many times. The chain has TRBV20-1 and TRBJ2-3, with TRBD2 as a possible D gene (6 bases). Germline CDR1 and CDR2: DFQATT and SNEGSKA (reference sequence). This CDR3 comprises 13 residues. The CDR3 region has the DNA TGCAGCCGCCCGGGAGTGAGCACAGATACGCAGTATTTT. Translating it yields CSRPGVSTDTQYF.

This clonotype was counted between two and nine times. The chain joins TRBV20-1 to TRBJ2-7; D may be TRBD1 (6 bases). Germline V lookup: CDR1 DFQATT, CDR2 SNEGSKA (reference sequence). The CDR3 is 14 residues long. V was clipped by 3 bases and J by 0 bases, with 12 bases between them. The CDR3, as DNA: TGCAGTGCTAGCAACAGGGAGACCTCCTACGAGCAGTACTTC. Translated: CSASNRETSYEQYF.

This clonotype was seen ten or more times. The chain combines TRBV24-1 with TRBJ2-2; D possibly uses TRBD1 or TRBD2 (5 bases each). V was clipped by 6 bases and J by 5 bases, with 12 bases between them. This CDR3 region has 14 residues. Germline lookup yields CDR1 KGHDR and CDR2 SFDVKD. The CDR3 bases are TGTGCCACCAGTCCCGGGGCTGGTACCGGGGAGCTGTTTTTT. Encoded protein: CATSPGAGTGELFF.

This clonotype appeared many times. The genes are TRBV5-1 and TRBJ2-3; 7 nucleotides line up with TRBD1. V was pared by 3 bases and J by 0 bases, with 1 base of the junction left unmatched. The germline V gene encodes CDR1 SGHRS and CDR2 YFSETQ. CDR3 size: 14 residues. The CDR3: CASSSGQSTDTQYF. CDR3 nucleotide sequence: TGCGCCAGCAGCTCGGGACAGAGCACAGATACGCAGTATTTT.

This clonotype was seen repeatedly, ten times or more. This sequence joins TRBV3-1 and TRBJ1-1, with TRBD1 matching 9 bases. The CDR3 sequence is 16 residues long. With V trimmed by 3 bases and J by 5 bases, 10 bases remained unmatched. CDR1 and CDR2 (germline): LGHDT, YNNKEL (reference sequence). Written as DNA, the CDR3 is TGTGCCAGCAGCCAGGGACAGGGTAGTCTTCGAACTGAAGCTTTCTTT. This gives the protein CASSQGQGSLRTEAFF.

This clonotype was counted many times. This chain joins TRBV6-6 and TRBJ1-5, with 7 positions matching TRBD1. Trimming cost V 5 bases and J 2 bases; bases outside gene matches: 9. The germline V gene has CDR1 MNHNY and CDR2 SVGAGI (reference sequence). This CDR3 contains 16 residues. The DNA of the CDR3 is TGTGCCAGCAGTAACAGACAGGGTCGGGGCAATCAGCCCCAGCATTTT. It specifies CASSNRQGRGNQPQHF.

This clonotype was observed many times. V is TRBV14 and J is TRBJ2-1; D is uncertain. V lost 4 bases and J lost 4, with 2 bases in between. From germline, CDR1 is SGHDN and CDR2 FVKESK. This CDR3 contains 11 residues. CDR3 DNA: TGTGCCAGCAGCCGGTACAATGAGCAGTTCTTC. As protein: CASSRYNEQFF. Drawing the rest from reference TRBV14 and TRBJ2-1, the complete variable domain is EAGVTQFPSHSVIEKGQTVTLRCDPISGHDNLYWYRRVMGKEIKFLLHFVKESKQDESGMPNNRFLAERTGGTYSTLKVQPAELEDSGVYFCASSRYNEQFFGPGTRLTVL.

In its sample, this clonotype was seen many times. This chain uses TRBV5-1 with TRBJ2-5; D could derive from TRBD1 or TRBD2 (6 bases each). Deletions cut 4 bases from V and 3 bases from J, with 16 bases between. Per germline, CDR1 SGHRS and CDR2 YFSETQ. The CDR3 consists of 15 residues. CDR3 coding DNA: TGCGCCAGCAGCCGGGGGCCAGAGGGAGAAGAGACCCAGTACTTC. This encodes CASSRGPEGEETQYF.

J is TRBJ2-5 and V is TRBV5-4, with 8 bases identical to TRBD2. CDR1 SGHNT and CDR2 YYREEE come from the germline V gene (reference sequence). Trimming removed 5 bases from V and 5 bases from J; junction bases left unmatched: 8. CDR3 length: 14 residues. The CDR3 sequence is CASRPGGAGETQYF. The CDR3 bases are TGTGCCAGCAGACCCGGGGGGGCTGGGGAGACCCAGTACTTC.

This clonotype was recorded many times. The chain joins TRBV20-1 to TRBJ2-5, with D perhaps matching TRBD1 (6 bases). The germline gives CDR1 DFQATT, CDR2 SNEGSKA (reference sequence). Trimming stripped 4 bases from V and 5 bases from J, with 8 bases between. The CDR3 runs to 11 residues. The CDR3 DNA follows: TGCAGTGCTATAAGGGGGGAGACCCAGTACTTC. The encoded protein is CSAIRGETQYF.

This clonotype was observed many times. The chain couples TRBV7-8 to TRBJ2-4; TRBD1 is a possible D gene (6 bases). This CDR3 comprises 14 residues. Germline loops: CDR1 SGHVS, CDR2 FQNEAQ. V shed 4 bases and J shed 6 bases, with 13 bases lying between them. CDR3 sequence reads: CASSSQGIGNIQYF. In DNA, the CDR3 is TGTGCCAGCAGCTCCCAGGGGATCGGAAACATTCAGTACTTC.

This clonotype was counted at least ten times. The CDR3 region is CASSLASTPARAGYTF. The CDR3 nucleotides are TGTGCCAGCAGTTTAGCTAGTACGCCAGCCCGGGCTGGCTACACCTTC. V is TRBV12-3 or TRBV12-4 and J is TRBJ1-2, with D unresolved. V gave up 0 bases and J gave up 7 bases, with 18 bases separating them. This CDR3 is 16 amino acids long.

This chain connects TRBV14 to TRBJ2-1, with TRBD2 matching 8 bases. The V gene's germline CDR1 is SGHDN and CDR2 FVKESK. V lost 2 bases and J lost 7; bases outside the gene matches: 10. The CDR3 has 16 residues. The CDR3 region has the DNA TGTGCCAGCAGCCAATTTCGAGGACTAGCCATGAATGAGCAGTTCTTC. Residues: CASSQFRGLAMNEQFF.

This clonotype showed up just a few times. V is TRBV27 and J is TRBJ1-6; TRBD1 agrees at 9 bases. The CDR3 runs 15 residues. CDR1 MNHEY and CDR2 SMNVEV come from the germline V gene (reference sequence). J was trimmed by 14 bases and V by 0 bases; bases with no gene match: 8. CDR3 residues: CASSLSWGQGLTLHF. DNA for the CDR3: TGTGCCAGCAGTTTATCGTGGGGACAGGGCCTTACCCTCCACTTT.

This clonotype was seen many times. This chain links TRBV7-9 with TRBJ2-1; 9 positions agree with TRBD2. With 5 bases clipped from V and 4 bases from J, the junction kept 15 bases outside the gene matches. Germline V gene lookup returns CDR1 SEHNR and CDR2 FQNEAQ (reference sequence). CDR3 length equals 18 residues. This chain's CDR3 is CASSPRGGLAGKYNEQFF. In nucleotides, the CDR3 is TGTGCCAGCAGCCCGAGGGGTGGCCTAGCGGGGAAATACAATGAGCAGTTCTTC.

This clonotype was detected many times. This chain connects TRBV6-5 to TRBJ2-3, with 8 bases identical to TRBD1. The CDR3 spans 17 residues. Germline CDR1 reads MNHEY; CDR2 reads SVGAGI. V lost 6 bases to trimming and J lost 4 bases; unmatched junction nucleotides: 15. For the CDR3, the DNA is TGTGCCAGCAGGCGTTCCCCCCCAGGGGGCCGGGCAGATACGCAGTATTTT. Protein sequence: CASRRSPPGGRADTQYF.

This clonotype was recorded at least ten times. The chain is built from TRBV12-5 and TRBJ2-5; the match to TRBD2 covers 7 bases. This CDR3 is 14 amino acids long. The V segment lost 0 bases and the J segment 5 bases; nucleotides outside the gene matches: 3. CDR1 is LGHNT, CDR2 FRNRAP, per germline. Here the CDR3 DNA reads TGTGCTAGTGGTTTGGTAGGACTAGTGGAGACCCAGTACTTC. It specifies CASGLVGLVETQYF.

This clonotype showed up many times. J is TRBJ2-5 and V is TRBV29-1, with D hard to call. Germline V CDR1 and CDR2: SQVTM, ANQGSEA. The ends were cut back, 4 bases at V and 4 bases at J, with 10 bases in the middle. This CDR3 is 12 amino acids long. In DNA form, the CDR3 reads TGCAGCGTTGGTGGAGCAAGAGAGACCCAGTACTTC. Translating gives CSVGGARETQYF. The variable domain in full, completed from reference TRBV29-1 and TRBJ2-5, reads SAVISQKPSRDICQRGTSLTIQCQVDSQVTMMFWYRQQPGQSLTLIATANQGSEATYESGFVIDKFPISRPNLTFSTLTVSNMSPEDSSIYLCSVGGARETQYFGPGTRLLVL.

This clonotype was seen ten or more times. The chain carries TRBV20-1 and TRBJ1-6, with 9 bases aligning to TRBD1. The V and J ends lost 0 bases and 8 bases, in that order; junction bases with no gene match: 2. The CDR3 covers 14 residues. Germline V lookup: CDR1 DFQATT, CDR2 SNEGSKA (reference sequence). DNA of the CDR3: TGCAGTGCTAGAGAGGACAGGGGTTATTCACCCCTCCACTTT. The encoded protein is CSAREDRGYSPLHF.

Note on this clonotype: A read error may be the cause here, since a much bigger clone is one base away. V usage is TRBV20-1 and J usage is TRBJ2-7, with D tentatively TRBD2 (5 bases). Germline values: CDR1 DFQATT, CDR2 SNEGSKA (reference sequence). V was pared by 1 base and J by 3 bases, with 13 bases between. The CDR3 spans 14 residues. The CDR3 region has the DNA TGCAGTGCTAGAGGGGTTGCGGGCTACTACGAGCAGTACTTC. It yields the protein CSARGVAGYYEQYF.

This clonotype was observed at least ten times. This rearrangement joins TRBV5-1 to TRBJ1-4; the D gene is possibly TRBD1 (5 bases). This CDR3 is 15 amino acids long. The germline V gene encodes CDR1 SGHRS and CDR2 YFSETQ. V was cut by 4 bases and J by 4 bases, with 14 bases left in between. This CDR3 is CASSRGGGINEKLFF. The DNA of the CDR3 is TGCGCCAGCAGCCGTGGGGGTGGAATTAATGAAAAACTGTTTTTT.

This clonotype was observed many times. This rearrangement joins TRBV5-6 to TRBJ2-3; 9 bases line up with TRBD2. V lost 4 bases, J lost 2 bases, and 8 bases stayed unmatched. The CDR3 runs 16 residues. CDR1 SGHDT and CDR2 YYEEEE come from the germline V gene. CDR3 amino acids: CASSPWASGATDTQYF. The CDR3 coding sequence is TGTGCCAGCAGCCCGTGGGCTAGCGGGGCCACAGATACGCAGTATTTT.